One sample yielded the 24 T cell receptor beta chains listed below, sequenced in a study of cytotoxic CD8 clonotypes in ibrutinib-treated CLL. Measured with immunoSEQ multiplex PCR; TCRdb has only the in-frame clones, and not every one. The table lists 20,000 to 25,000 clones, just under 70% of them singletons, with around 26% in the top ten. Sequencing used PBMCs, obtained after 24 months of ibrutinib treatment. Receptor source: a human donor with chronic lymphocytic leukemia.

This rearrangement joins TRBV7-9 to TRBJ2-1; TRBD2 matches 11 bases. The germline gives CDR1 SEHNR, CDR2 FQNEAQ (reference sequence). V shed 5 bases and J 6 bases; nucleotides not matched to a gene: 9. The CDR3 consists of 16 residues. CDR3 sequence: CASSAPGLAAGNEQFF. DNA for the CDR3: TGTGCCAGCAGCGCACCGGGACTAGCGGCTGGCAATGAGCAGTTCTTC.

This chain connects TRBV10-2 to TRBJ2-7, with 11 bases identical to TRBD1. The ends lost 2 bases at V and 6 bases at J; junction bases unmatched: 0. This CDR3 has 13 amino acids. Germline V gene lookup returns CDR1 WSHSY and CDR2 SAAADI. The CDR3 sequence: CASSEGQGAEQYF. The CDR3 DNA is TGCGCCAGCAGTGAGGGACAGGGGGCCGAGCAGTACTTC.

The chain carries TRBV5-4 and TRBJ2-2; 9 bases agree with TRBD1. In germline, CDR1 is SGHNT, CDR2 YYREEE (reference sequence). CDR3 length equals 15 residues. J lost 4 bases, V lost 4 bases, and 5 bases had no gene match. Here the CDR3 reads CASSRRDRVTGELFF. Here the CDR3 DNA reads TGTGCCAGCAGCCGCCGGGACAGGGTCACCGGGGAGCTGTTTTTT.

V usage is TRBV5-6 and J usage is TRBJ2-7; 7 bases match TRBD1. Germline values: CDR1 SGHDT, CDR2 YYEEEE. V shed 4 bases and J 3 bases; nucleotides not matched to a gene: 7. The CDR3 contains 14 residues. The CDR3 sequence: CASSQGEWGYEQYF. DNA for the CDR3: TGTGCCAGCAGCCAGGGGGAGTGGGGCTACGAGCAGTACTTC.

The rearrangement links TRBV18 to TRBJ2-5, with 7 nucleotides matching TRBD1. CDR1 KGHSH and CDR2 LQKENI come from the germline V gene. With 4 bases clipped from V and 4 bases from J, the junction kept 9 bases outside the gene matches. The CDR3 sequence is 15 residues long. CDR3 sequence: CASSLRAGGRETQYF. The CDR3 DNA sequence: TGTGCCAGCTCACTCCGTGCAGGGGGTCGAGAGACCCAGTACTTC.

The CDR3: CASSLDADTEAFF. CDR3 bases: TGTGCCAGCAGCTTAGACGCTGATACTGAAGCTTTCTTT. This chain uses TRBV7-7 with TRBJ1-1, with unresolved D. The length of the CDR3 is 13 residues. Germline CDR1 is SSHAT and CDR2 is FNYEAQ (reference sequence). V was shortened by 1 base and J by 5 bases, with 8 bases between the two germline ends.

The V and J genes are TRBV5-1 and TRBJ1-3; D unclear. CDR3 size: 15 residues. The germline gives CDR1 SGHRS, CDR2 YFSETQ. Trimming took 4 bases from V and 4 from J, leaving 15 bases between them. The CDR3 DNA reads as TGCGCCAGCAGCACGGCCTCGACGGGGGGAAACACCATATATTTT. It yields the protein CASSTASTGGNTIYF.

The DNA of the CDR3 is TGTGCCAGCAGCTATGGACGGCCGGGGTACGAGCAGTACTTC. It translates to CASSYGRPGYEQYF. The V and J genes are TRBV7-6 and TRBJ2-7; weak D call: TRBD2 (5 bases). The CDR3 length is 14 residues. V was cut by 4 bases and J by 4 bases, with 14 bases left in between. Germline V gene sequence: CDR1 SGHVS, CDR2 FNYEAQ.

The chain links TRBV25-1 to TRBJ2-2; D not resolved. Germline V gene data show CDR1 as MGHDK and CDR2 as SYGVNS. The CDR3 runs to 14 residues. Trimming took off 2 bases at V and 5 bases at J, with 9 bases between the two ends. For the CDR3, the DNA is TGTGCCAGCAGTGAAAAAGTAAATACCGGGGAGCTGTTTTTT. This gives the protein CASSEKVNTGELFF.

This chain connects TRBV18 to TRBJ1-2; D is unclear. The CDR3 has 15 amino acids. CDR1 is KGHSH and CDR2 is LQKENI in the germline V gene. V lost 3 bases, J lost 7 bases, and 18 bases lay in between. The CDR3 DNA reads as TGTGCCAGCTCACCGCCTCCGGGGTTGGCGGGTGGCTACACCTTC. This translates into CASSPPPGLAGGYTF.

This clone was observed a handful of times. The V call is TRBV6-1, the J call TRBJ2-1; tentative D call: TRBD1 (6 bases). Trimming pared 4 bases from V and 5 bases from J, leaving 12 bases between. The CDR3 is 14 amino acids. Germline lookup yields CDR1 MNHNS and CDR2 SASEGT. CDR3 bases: TGTGCCAGCAGTGCCTGGACAGTAGACAATGAGCAGTTCTTC. Its translation: CASSAWTVDNEQFF.

J is TRBJ1-1 and V is TRBV18; D is unresolved. This CDR3 has 14 residues. Looked up from germline, CDR1 is KGHSH and CDR2 is LQKENI. V lost 2 bases, J lost 4 bases, and 11 bases lay in between. This CDR3 is CASSPKAATTEAFF. The CDR3, as DNA: TGTGCCAGCTCACCAAAGGCAGCCACCACTGAAGCTTTCTTT.

This clone was counted only a few times. The CDR3 loop reads CASSEGGLSNQPQHF. In DNA form, the CDR3 reads TGTGCCAGCAGTGAAGGGGGGTTGAGCAATCAGCCCCAGCATTTT. This chain uses TRBV25-1 with TRBJ1-5, with D possibly being TRBD1 (5 bases). CDR1 and CDR2 from the germline V gene are MGHDK and SYGVNS. The CDR3 is 15 residues long. V lost 2 bases and J 1 base, leaving 9 bases between the germline ends.

The chain is built from TRBV6-6 and TRBJ1-5; D is possibly TRBD1 (5 bases). Germline V gene lookup returns CDR1 MNHNY and CDR2 SVGAGI (reference sequence). V shed 2 bases and J shed 4 bases, with 15 bases lying between them. The CDR3 length is 16 residues. CDR3 coding DNA: TGTGCCAGCAGTTACACAATCGGGGCGACTAATCAGCCCCAGCATTTT. Protein product: CASSYTIGATNQPQHF.

The V and J genes are TRBV11-3 and TRBJ2-3; the match to TRBD1 covers 9 bases. The CDR3 is made up of 15 amino acids. Germline CDR1 and CDR2: SGHNT and YENEEA. With 4 bases clipped from V and 2 bases from J, the junction kept 4 bases outside the gene matches. As DNA, the CDR3 is TGTGCCAGCAGCTCCAGGACAGGGGACACAGATACGCAGTATTTT. Protein sequence: CASSSRTGDTDTQYF.

Comment on this clone: Other DNA sequences from this sample encode an identical CDR3 as well. The chain carries TRBV15 and TRBJ2-4; 8 nucleotides agree with TRBD1. In germline, CDR1 is LNHNV, CDR2 YYDKDF (reference sequence). The CDR3 has 15 amino acids. V lost 4 bases, J lost 1 base, and 3 bases stayed unmatched. The DNA for the CDR3 is TGTGCCACCAGCATTTCAGGGGGCGCCAAAAACATTCAGTACTTC. It specifies CATSISGGAKNIQYF.

V usage is TRBV14 and J usage is TRBJ1-2, with a possible D match to TRBD1 (6 bases). The CDR3 loop spans 15 amino acids. Germline loops: CDR1 SGHDN, CDR2 FVKESK. V lost 1 base and J lost 3, with 12 bases in between. CDR3 sequence reads: CASSQVTGRDYGYTF. For the CDR3, the DNA is TGTGCCAGCAGCCAAGTAACAGGGCGGGACTATGGCTACACCTTC.

The V call is TRBV5-1, the J call TRBJ1-1, with D perhaps TRBD1 (5 bases). This CDR3 spans 14 amino acids. V was trimmed by 9 bases and J by 2 bases, leaving 17 bases between them. The germline V gene encodes CDR1 SGHRS and CDR2 YFSETQ. The CDR3 is CATRPPRENTEAFF. The CDR3 nucleotides read TGCGCCACCCGGCCCCCCAGGGAAAACACTGAAGCTTTCTTT.

On this clone: Since a far larger clone is one base different, this is likely a read error. The V call is TRBV4-2, the J call TRBJ1-5; D is possibly TRBD1 (6 bases). Germline CDR1 and CDR2: LGHNA and YNFKEQ. The V gene lost 0 bases and the J gene lost 1 base, with 13 bases spanning the gap. CDR3 length equals 17 residues. The CDR3 here is CASSQDPGASSNQPQHF. The CDR3 bases are TGTGCCAGCAGCCAAGATCCGGGGGCTTCGAGCAATCAGCCCCAGCATTTT.

The chain carries TRBV15 and TRBJ1-3; D perhaps matches TRBD1 (5 bases). Deletions cut 1 base from V and 4 bases from J, with 14 bases between. Germline CDR1 LNHNV, CDR2 YYDKDF (reference sequence). The CDR3 spans 16 residues. CDR3 nucleotides: TGTGCCACCAGCAGAGTCGGGGCAGTCGCCGGAAACACCATATATTTT. Its protein product is CATSRVGAVAGNTIYF.

The chain has TRBV19 and TRBJ2-7, with D possibly called TRBD1 or TRBD2 (5 bases each). V lost 3 bases, J lost 2 bases, and 11 bases lay in between. Germline V CDR1 and CDR2: LNHDA, SQIVND (reference sequence). This CDR3 is built from 14 residues. Here the CDR3 reads CASSISGTTYEQYF. The DNA for the CDR3 is TGTGCCAGTAGTATTTCCGGGACCACCTACGAGCAGTACTTC.

This chain connects TRBV5-1 to TRBJ2-2; 7 bases align to TRBD1. The trim removed 2 bases at V and 4 bases at J, leaving 8 bases unmatched. CDR1 is SGHRS, CDR2 YFSETQ, per germline. This CDR3 has 16 amino acids. CDR3 region: CASSFGTGAGTGELFF. CDR3 DNA: TGCGCCAGCAGCTTCGGCACAGGGGCAGGCACCGGGGAGCTGTTTTTT.

The rearrangement uses TRBV12-5 and TRBJ2-3; either TRBD1 or TRBD2 may supply D (6 bases each). The ends were cut back, 5 bases at V and 2 bases at J, with 26 bases in the middle. The CDR3 is 19 residues long. Germline CDR1 is LGHNT and CDR2 is FRNRAP. Written as DNA, the CDR3 is TGTGCTAGTGGTACCGGAGGGGGGACCATATTGACCCACACAGATACGCAGTATTTT. Residues: CASGTGGGTILTHTDTQYF. Filled out from reference TRBV12-5 and TRBJ2-3, the complete variable domain reads DARVTQTPRHKVTEMGQEVTMRCQPILGHNTVFWYRQTMMQGLELLAYFRNRAPLDDSGMPKDRFSAEMPDATLATLKIQPSEPRDSAVYFCASGTGGGTILTHTDTQYFGPGTRLTVL.

V usage is TRBV7-9 and J usage is TRBJ2-7; D not resolved. This CDR3 region has 8 residues. Trimming left V 8 bases short and J 6 bases short, with 2 bases between. Germline V gene sequence: CDR1 SEHNR, CDR2 FQNEAQ (reference sequence). This chain's CDR3 is CASGEQYF. In DNA, the CDR3 is TGTGCCAGCGGCGAGCAGTACTTC.